The following is a T cell receptor beta chain sequence with its context. With 60 Vbeta and 13 Jbeta primers, the PCR was carried out. The repertoire was sequenced with immunoSEQ multiplex PCR; TCRdb's copy has only in-frame clones and lacks some. This sample has approximately 150,000 clones; approximately 76% occur once, and the top ten carry 1.3% to 1.5%. This sample is part of a study of cytomegalovirus exposure and HLA in healthy donors. Sequencing used PBMCs. This clonotype originated in a man aged 60 to 75 in good health and CMV-seronegative.

The CDR3 region has the DNA TGTGCCAGCAGTTCCCTAGTCAATGAGCAGTTCTTC. Its protein is CASSSLVNEQFF. This chain joins TRBV6-5 and TRBJ2-1; D not certain. This CDR3 comprises 12 residues. Trimming took off 4 bases at V and 6 bases at J, with 7 bases between the two ends. Per germline, CDR1 MNHEY and CDR2 SVGAGI.